This T cell receptor beta chain was profiled in a study of graft-versus-host responses after intestinal transplantation. The study plated some 200,000 CFSE-labeled responders with some 200,000 irradiated, violet-dye-labeled stimulators. The table lists this clone with a few counts. This table comes from immunoSEQ multiplex PCR, and its TCRdb copy is limited to in-frame clones, with some not included. This sample has roughly 20,000 clones, with roughly 40% found just once. General study points: An association linked early post-transplant HvG declines with peak circulating GvH clone levels. There were GvH clones found in recipient marrow, and some of them appeared first in ileum or blood.

CDR1 and CDR2 (germline): SGHTA, FQGNSA. CDR3 length equals 17 residues. V lost 2 bases and J lost 6; bases outside the gene matches: 12. The V and J genes are TRBV7-2 and TRBJ2-5; the match to TRBD2 covers 10 bases. Sample: alloreactive CD4+ T cells from a mixed lymphocyte reaction culture, taken before intestinal transplant. Subset given: CFSE-low proliferating T cells sorted from roughly six-day pre-transplant mixed lymphocyte reaction (GvH or HvG direction). The sequence was obtained from a human patient who received an intestinal transplant. This chain's CDR3 is CASSLPSGGALFQTQYF. As DNA, the CDR3 is TGTGCCAGCAGCTTACCGAGCGGGGGGGCCTTATTCCAGACCCAGTACTTC.